The clone carrying this T cell receptor (beta chain) was seen many times. Its antigen is not known. The definition of stable Graves' hyperthyroidism was no ophthalmopathy progression within 18 months. Disease duration under 2 months; hyperthyroidism patients were aged 18 to 65. There were TCR beta CDR3 regions amplified from RNA transcripts. Initially, a first-round RT-PCR of the TCR CDR3 employed the HTBI primer set. TCRdb ran MiXCR on the multiplex PCR reads and lists one entry per CDR3 protein. This repertoire shows 400,000 to 600,000 distinct CDR3 sequences, about a fifth found once; its top ten account for approximately 26%. This entry belongs to a study of T cells in Graves' hyperthyroidism and ophthalmopathy. The overall study: Peripheral blood was taken when the disease was first diagnosed, before any treatment began. Study observations and caveats: Blood shared most expanded thyroid clonotypes above 0.001.

The CDR3 is 14 amino acids. Looked up from germline, CDR1 is MGHRA and CDR2 is YSYEKL. Losses at the gene ends were 4 bases for V and 10 bases for J; bases not matched to a gene: 10. The V and J genes are TRBV4-1 and TRBJ1-2, with 9 bases lining up with TRBD1. The sequenced sample was blood. The sequence was collected from a man aged 18 to 30 with Graves' hyperthyroidism. This chain's CDR3 is CASSRGQGTQDYTF. CDR3 coding DNA: TGCGCCAGCAGCCGCGGACAGGGGACCCAGGACTACACCTTC.